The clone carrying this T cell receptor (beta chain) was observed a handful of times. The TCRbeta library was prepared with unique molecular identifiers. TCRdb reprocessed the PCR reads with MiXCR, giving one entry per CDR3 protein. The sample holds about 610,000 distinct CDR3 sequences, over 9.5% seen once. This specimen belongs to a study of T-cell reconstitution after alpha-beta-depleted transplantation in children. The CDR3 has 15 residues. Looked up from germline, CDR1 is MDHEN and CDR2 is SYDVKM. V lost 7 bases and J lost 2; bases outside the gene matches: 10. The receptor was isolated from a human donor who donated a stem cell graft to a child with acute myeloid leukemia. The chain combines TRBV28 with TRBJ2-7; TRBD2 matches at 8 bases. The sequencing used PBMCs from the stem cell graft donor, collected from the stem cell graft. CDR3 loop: CASTVAGMETYEQYF. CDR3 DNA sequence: TGTGCCAGCACCGTAGCGGGAATGGAAACCTACGAGCAGTACTTC.